The rows below give T cell receptor beta chains drawn from one sample of a study of OX40 agonist ivuxolimab in advanced cancers. The assay was immunoSEQ multiplex PCR, and TCRdb's table has in-frame clones only and misses some. The sample has roughly 90,000 clones, 94% seen once. Sequenced material: CD4+ or CD8+ T cells sorted from blood, taken in a trial of the OX40 agonist ivuxolimab. The receptors here all came from an adult with an advanced solid tumor such as melanoma, head and neck, liver or kidney cancer. Each CDR3 is given with its conserved first and last residue. Each record gives: J gene, D gene, V gene, CDR3 protein. A D gene is named only where the DNA matches it firmly.

TRBJ1-1 | TRBD1 | TRBV27 | CASSPGTGGTEAFF
TRBJ1-1 | TRBD1 | TRBV27 | CASSGTGGARGTEAFF
TRBJ1-5 | NA | TRBV5-6 | CASVRSGQGNQPQHF
TRBJ2-7 | NA | TRBV5-6 | CASSSTYEQYF
TRBJ2-5 | NA | TRBV27 | CASSPLHRAGGETQYF
TRBJ2-3 | NA | TRBV2 | CASSEVGGSTDTQYF
TRBJ2-3 | NA | TRBV4-1 | CASSQEPGSDTQYF
TRBJ2-7 | NA | TRBV6-1 | CASSEAPRVRSEQYF
TRBJ2-5 | NA | TRBV6-5 | CASSKDQETQYF
TRBJ1-1 | NA | TRBV13 | CASSSPEDRIEAFF
TRBJ1-2 | NA | TRBV5-1 | CASSSLPDGYYGYTF
TRBJ2-5 | TRBD2 | TRBV5-6 | CASSLGPSGGETQYF
TRBJ2-6 | NA | TRBV9 | CASSARSGANVLTF
TRBJ2-7 | NA | TRBV15 | CATGAGSYEQYF
TRBJ2-1 | NA | TRBV30 | CAWDSGQPYNEQFF
TRBJ1-2 | TRBD1 | TRBV30 | CAWSGTGSYGYTF
TRBJ1-5 | NA | TRBV28 | CASGGSNQPQHF
TRBJ2-5 | NA | TRBV7-9 | CASSLGLETQYF
TRBJ2-1 | NA | TRBV29-1 | CSEVGGGEQFF
TRBJ1-1 | NA | TRBV10-2 | CASRSGGYTEAFF
TRBJ2-1 | NA | TRBV25-1 | CASSVAGVDAYNEQFF
TRBJ2-2 | TRBD2 | TRBV6-5 | CASSYSGRAAGELFF